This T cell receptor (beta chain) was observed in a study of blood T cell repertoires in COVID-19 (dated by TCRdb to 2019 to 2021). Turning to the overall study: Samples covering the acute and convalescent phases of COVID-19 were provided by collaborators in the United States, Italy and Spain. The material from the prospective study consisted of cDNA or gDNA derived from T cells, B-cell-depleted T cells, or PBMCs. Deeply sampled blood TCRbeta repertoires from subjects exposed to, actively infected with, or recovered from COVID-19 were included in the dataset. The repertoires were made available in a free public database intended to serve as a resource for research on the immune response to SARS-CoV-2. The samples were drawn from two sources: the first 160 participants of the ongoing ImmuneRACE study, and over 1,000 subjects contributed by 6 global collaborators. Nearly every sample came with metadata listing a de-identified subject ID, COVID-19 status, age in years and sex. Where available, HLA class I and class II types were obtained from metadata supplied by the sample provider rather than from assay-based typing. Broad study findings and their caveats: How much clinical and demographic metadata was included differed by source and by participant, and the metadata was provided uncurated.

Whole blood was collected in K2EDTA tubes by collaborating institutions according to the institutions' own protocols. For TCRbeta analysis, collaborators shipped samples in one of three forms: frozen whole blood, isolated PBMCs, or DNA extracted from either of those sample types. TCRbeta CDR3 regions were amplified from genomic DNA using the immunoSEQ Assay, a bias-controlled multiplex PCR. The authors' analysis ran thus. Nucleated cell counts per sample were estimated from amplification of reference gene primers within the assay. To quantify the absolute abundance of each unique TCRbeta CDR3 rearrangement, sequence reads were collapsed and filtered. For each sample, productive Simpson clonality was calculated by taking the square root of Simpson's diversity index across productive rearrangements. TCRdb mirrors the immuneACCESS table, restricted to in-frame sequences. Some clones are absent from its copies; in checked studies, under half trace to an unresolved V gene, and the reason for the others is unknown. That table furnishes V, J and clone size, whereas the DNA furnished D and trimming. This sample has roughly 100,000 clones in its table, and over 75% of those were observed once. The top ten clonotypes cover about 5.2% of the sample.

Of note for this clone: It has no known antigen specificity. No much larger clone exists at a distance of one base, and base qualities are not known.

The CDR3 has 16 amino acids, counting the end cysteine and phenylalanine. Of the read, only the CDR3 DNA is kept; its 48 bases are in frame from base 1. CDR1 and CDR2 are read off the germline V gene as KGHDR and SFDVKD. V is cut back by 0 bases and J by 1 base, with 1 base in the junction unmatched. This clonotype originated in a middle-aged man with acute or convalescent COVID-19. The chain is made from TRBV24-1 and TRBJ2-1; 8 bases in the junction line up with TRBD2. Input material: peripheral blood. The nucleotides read TGTGCCACCAGTGATTTGGCGGGAGGTTCCTACAATGAGCAGTTCTTC. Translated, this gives CATSDLAGGSYNEQFF.